This TCR beta chain was documented in a study of control samples from healthy donors and cancer patients. The CDR3 is 15 residues long. The V end lost 1 base, the J end lost 4 bases, and 13 bases lay between the germline ends. The germline V gene has CDR1 SGHAT and CDR2 FQNNGV. Data came from immunoSEQ multiplex PCR; TCRdb stores just in-frame clones and leaves some out. Of under 200,000 clones in the sample, just over 90% were seen once. V gene TRBV11-2 combines with J gene TRBJ1-2; TRBD1 is a possible D gene (6 bases). Sequencing was carried out using blood. The TCR sequence derives from a woman between 55 and 75 years old in good health. DNA for the CDR3: TGTGCCAGCAGCTTAGTTCGGCAGGGGTCCTATGGCTACACCTTC. This encodes CASSLVRQGSYGYTF.